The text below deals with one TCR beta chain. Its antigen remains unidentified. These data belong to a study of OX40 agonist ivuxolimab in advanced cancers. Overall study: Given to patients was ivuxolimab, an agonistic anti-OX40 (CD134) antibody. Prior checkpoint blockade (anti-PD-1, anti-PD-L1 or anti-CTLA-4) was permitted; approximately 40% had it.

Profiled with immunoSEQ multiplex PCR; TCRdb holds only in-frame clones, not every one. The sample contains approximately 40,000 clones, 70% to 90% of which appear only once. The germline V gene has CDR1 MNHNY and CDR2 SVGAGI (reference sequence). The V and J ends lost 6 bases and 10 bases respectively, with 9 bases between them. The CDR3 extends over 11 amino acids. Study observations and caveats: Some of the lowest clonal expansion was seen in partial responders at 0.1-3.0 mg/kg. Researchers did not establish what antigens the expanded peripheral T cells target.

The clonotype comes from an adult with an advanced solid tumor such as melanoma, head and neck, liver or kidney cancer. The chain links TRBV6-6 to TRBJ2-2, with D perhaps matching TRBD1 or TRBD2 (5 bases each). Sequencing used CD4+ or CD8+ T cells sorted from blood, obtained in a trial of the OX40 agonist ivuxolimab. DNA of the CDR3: TGTGCCAGCAGGGCCGGGACGGAGCTGTTTTTT. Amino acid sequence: CASRAGTELFF.